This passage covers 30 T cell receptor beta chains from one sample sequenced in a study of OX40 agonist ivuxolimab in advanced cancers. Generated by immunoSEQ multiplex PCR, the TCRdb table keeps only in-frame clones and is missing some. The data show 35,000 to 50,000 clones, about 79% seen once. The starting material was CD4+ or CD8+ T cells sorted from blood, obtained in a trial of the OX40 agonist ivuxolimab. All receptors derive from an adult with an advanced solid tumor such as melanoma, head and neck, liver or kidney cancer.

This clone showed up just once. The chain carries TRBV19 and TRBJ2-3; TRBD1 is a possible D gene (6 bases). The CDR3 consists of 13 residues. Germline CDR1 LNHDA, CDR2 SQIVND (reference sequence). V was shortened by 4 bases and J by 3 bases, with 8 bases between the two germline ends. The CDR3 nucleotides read TGTGCCAGTAGTAGCAGGGGAACAGATACGCAGTATTTT. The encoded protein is CASSSRGTDTQYF.

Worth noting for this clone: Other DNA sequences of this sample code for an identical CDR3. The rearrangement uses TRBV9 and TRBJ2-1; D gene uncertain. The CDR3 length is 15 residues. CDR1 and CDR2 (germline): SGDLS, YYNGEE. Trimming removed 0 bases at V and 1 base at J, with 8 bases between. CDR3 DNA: TGTGCCAGCAGCGTAGAGAGATGGTCCTACAATGAGCAGTTCTTC. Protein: CASSVERWSYNEQFF.

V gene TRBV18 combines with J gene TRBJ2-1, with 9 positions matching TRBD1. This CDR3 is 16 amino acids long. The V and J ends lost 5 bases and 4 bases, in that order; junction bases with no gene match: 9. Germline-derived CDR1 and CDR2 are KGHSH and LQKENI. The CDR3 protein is CASSSTGGGGYNEQFF. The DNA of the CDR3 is TGTGCCAGCTCATCGACAGGGGGGGGCGGATACAATGAGCAGTTCTTC. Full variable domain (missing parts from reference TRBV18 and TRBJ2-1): NAGVMQNPRHLVRRRGQEARLRCSPMKGHSHVYWYRQLPEEGLKFMVYLQKENIIDESGMPKERFSAEFPKEGPSILRIQQVVRGDSAAYFCASSSTGGGGYNEQFFGPGTRLTVL.

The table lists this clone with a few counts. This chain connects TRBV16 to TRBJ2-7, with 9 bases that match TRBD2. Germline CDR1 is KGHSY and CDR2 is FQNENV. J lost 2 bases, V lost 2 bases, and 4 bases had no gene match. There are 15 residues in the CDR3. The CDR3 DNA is TGTGCCAGCAGCCAAACTAGCGGGTTCGCCTACGAGCAGTACTTC. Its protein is CASSQTSGFAYEQYF.

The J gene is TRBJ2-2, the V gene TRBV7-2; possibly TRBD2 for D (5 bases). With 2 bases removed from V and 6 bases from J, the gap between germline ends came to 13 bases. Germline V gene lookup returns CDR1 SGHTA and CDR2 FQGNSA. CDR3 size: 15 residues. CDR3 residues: CASSLLLAGAGELFF. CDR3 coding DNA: TGTGCCAGCAGCTTACTCCTAGCTGGAGCCGGGGAGCTGTTTTTT.

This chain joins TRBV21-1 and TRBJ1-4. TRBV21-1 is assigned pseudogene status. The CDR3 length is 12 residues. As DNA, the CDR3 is TGTGCCAGCAGCAAAAAGAGGGAAAAACTGTTTTTT. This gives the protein CASSKKREKLFF.

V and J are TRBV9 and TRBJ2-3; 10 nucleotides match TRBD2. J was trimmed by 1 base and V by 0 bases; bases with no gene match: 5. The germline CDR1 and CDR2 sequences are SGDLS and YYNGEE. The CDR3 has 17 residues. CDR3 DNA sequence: TGTGCCAGCAGCGTAGTCCCCGGACTAGCGGGCACAGATACGCAGTATTTT. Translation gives CASSVVPGLAGTDTQYF.

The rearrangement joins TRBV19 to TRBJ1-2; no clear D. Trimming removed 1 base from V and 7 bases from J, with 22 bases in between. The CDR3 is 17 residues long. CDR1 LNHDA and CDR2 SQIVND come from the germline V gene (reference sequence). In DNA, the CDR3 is TGTGCCAGTAGTATAGGAGGCGGAACGGGATCACAGCCTGGCTACACCTTC. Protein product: CASSIGGGTGSQPGYTF.

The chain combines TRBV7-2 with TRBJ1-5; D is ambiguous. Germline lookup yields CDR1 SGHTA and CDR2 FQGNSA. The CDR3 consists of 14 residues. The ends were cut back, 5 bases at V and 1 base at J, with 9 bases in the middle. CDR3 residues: CASSRGSSNQPQHF. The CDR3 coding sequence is TGTGCCAGCAGCCGCGGATCCAGCAATCAGCCCCAGCATTTT.

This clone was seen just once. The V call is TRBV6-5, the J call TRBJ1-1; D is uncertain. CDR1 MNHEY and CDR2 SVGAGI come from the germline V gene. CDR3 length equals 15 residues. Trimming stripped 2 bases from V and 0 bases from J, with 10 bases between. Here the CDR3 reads CASSYNPVMNTEAFF. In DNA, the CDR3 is TGTGCCAGCAGTTACAATCCGGTTATGAACACTGAAGCTTTCTTT.

DNA of the CDR3: TGTGCCAGCAGTGAATCGCCCGGCTATGAGCAGTTCTTC. Translating it yields CASSESPGYEQFF. This sequence joins TRBV25-1 and TRBJ2-1; no clear D. Trimming removed 1 base at V and 8 bases at J, with 9 bases between. Germline assignment: CDR1 MGHDK and CDR2 SYGVNS. The length of the CDR3 is 13 residues.

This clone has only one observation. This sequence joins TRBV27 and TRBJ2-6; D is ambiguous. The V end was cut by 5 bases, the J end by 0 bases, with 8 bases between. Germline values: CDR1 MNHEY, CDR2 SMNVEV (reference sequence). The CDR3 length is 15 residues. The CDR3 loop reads CASSLARSGANVLTF. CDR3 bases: TGTGCCAGCAGTCTCGCGCGCTCTGGGGCCAACGTCCTGACTTTC.

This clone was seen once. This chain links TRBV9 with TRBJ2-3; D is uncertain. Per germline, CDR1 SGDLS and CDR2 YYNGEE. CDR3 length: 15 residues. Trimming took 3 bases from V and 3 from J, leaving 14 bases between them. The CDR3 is CASSAHGLGTDTQYF. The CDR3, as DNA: TGTGCCAGCAGCGCTCACGGGCTGGGGACAGATACGCAGTATTTT.

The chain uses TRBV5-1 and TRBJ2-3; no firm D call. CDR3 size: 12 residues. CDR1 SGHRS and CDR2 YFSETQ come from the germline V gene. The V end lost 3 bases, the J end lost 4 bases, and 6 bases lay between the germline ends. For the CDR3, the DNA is TGCGCCAGCAGCTGGCTAGCAGATACGCAGTATTTT. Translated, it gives CASSWLADTQYF. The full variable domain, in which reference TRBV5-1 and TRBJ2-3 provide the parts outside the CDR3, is KAGVTQTPRYLIKTRGQQVTLSCSPISGHRSVSWYQQTPGQGLQFLFEYFSETQRNKGNFPGRFSGRQFSNSRSEMNVSTLELGDSALYLCASSWLADTQYFGPGTRLTVL.

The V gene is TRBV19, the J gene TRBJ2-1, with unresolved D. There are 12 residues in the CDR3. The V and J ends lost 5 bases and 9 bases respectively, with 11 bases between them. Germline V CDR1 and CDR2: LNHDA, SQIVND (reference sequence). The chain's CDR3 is CASSLGFGEQFF. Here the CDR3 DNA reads TGTGCCAGTAGTTTGGGATTCGGTGAGCAGTTCTTC.

The chain's CDR3 is CASSSGGASTEAFF. The CDR3 DNA reads as TGTGCCAGCAGCTCAGGGGGCGCGAGCACTGAAGCTTTCTTT. The chain carries TRBV11-3 and TRBJ1-1; 8 positions agree with TRBD1. The CDR3 is 14 residues long. The V gene's germline CDR1 is SGHNT and CDR2 YENEEA. The V segment lost 4 bases and the J segment 4 bases; nucleotides outside the gene matches: 5. The full variable domain, with the rest looked up from reference TRBV11-3 and TRBJ1-1, is EAGVVQSPRYKIIEKKQPVAFWCNPISGHNTLYWYLQNLGQGPELLIRYENEEAVDDSQLPKDRFSAERLKGVDSTLKIQPAELGDSAVYLCASSSGGASTEAFFGQGTRLTVV.

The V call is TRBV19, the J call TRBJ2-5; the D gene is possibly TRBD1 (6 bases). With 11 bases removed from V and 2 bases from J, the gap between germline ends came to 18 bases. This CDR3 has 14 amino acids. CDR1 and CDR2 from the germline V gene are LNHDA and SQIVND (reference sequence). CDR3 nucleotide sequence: TGTGCCGGGGGATTCGGGACACCTCAAGAGACCCAGTACTTC. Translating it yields CAGGFGTPQETQYF. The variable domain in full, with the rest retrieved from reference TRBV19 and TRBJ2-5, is DGGITQSPKYLFRKEGQNVTLSCEQNLNHDAMYWYRQDPGQGLRLIYYSQIVNDFQKGDIAEGYSVSREKKESFPLTVTSAQKNPTAFYLCAGGFGTPQETQYFGPGTRLLVL.

This CDR3 reads CVRTCEGRFTSF. The CDR3 nucleotides are TGTGTCAGAACTTGTGAGGGGAGATTTACGAGCTTC. The rearrangement links TRBV7-5 to TRBJ2-7. TRBV7-5 counts as a pseudogene. This CDR3 region has 12 residues.

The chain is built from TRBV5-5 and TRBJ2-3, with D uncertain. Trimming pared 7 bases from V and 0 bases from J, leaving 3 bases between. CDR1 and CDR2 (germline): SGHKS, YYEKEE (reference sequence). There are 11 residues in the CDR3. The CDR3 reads CASGSTDTQYF. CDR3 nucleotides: TGTGCCAGCGGGAGCACAGATACGCAGTATTTT.

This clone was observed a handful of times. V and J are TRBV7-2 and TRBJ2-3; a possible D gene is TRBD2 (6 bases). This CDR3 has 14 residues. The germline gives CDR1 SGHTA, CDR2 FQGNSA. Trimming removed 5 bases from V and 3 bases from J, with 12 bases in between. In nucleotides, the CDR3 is TGTGCCAGCAGCCGGGGACTCTTTACAGATACGCAGTATTTT. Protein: CASSRGLFTDTQYF.

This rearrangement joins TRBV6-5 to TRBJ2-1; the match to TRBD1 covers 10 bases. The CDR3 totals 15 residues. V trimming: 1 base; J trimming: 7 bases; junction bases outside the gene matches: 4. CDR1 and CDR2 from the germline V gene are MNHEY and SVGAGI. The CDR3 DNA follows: TGTGCCAGCAGTTACTGGACAGGGGGTCTGAATGAGCAGTTCTTC. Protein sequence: CASSYWTGGLNEQFF.

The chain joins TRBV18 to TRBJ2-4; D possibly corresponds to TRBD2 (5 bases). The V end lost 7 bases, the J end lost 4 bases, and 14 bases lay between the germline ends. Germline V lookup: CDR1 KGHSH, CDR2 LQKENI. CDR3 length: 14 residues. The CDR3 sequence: CASWSGSPKNIQYF. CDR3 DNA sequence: TGTGCCAGCTGGTCGGGGTCGCCTAAAAACATTCAGTACTTC.

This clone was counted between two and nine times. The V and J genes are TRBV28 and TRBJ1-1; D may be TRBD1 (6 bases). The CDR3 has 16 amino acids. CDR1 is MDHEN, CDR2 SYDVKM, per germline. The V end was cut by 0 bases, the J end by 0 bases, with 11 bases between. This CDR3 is CASSLWGTHLNTEAFF. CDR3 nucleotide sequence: TGTGCCAGCAGTTTATGGGGGACACATTTGAACACTGAAGCTTTCTTT.

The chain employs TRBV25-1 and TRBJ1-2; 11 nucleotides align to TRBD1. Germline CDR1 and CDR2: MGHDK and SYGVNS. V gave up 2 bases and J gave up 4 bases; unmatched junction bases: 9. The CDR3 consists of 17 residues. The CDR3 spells CASSEPGTGGVSYGYTF. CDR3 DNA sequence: TGTGCCAGCAGTGAACCAGGGACAGGGGGAGTGAGCTATGGCTACACCTTC.

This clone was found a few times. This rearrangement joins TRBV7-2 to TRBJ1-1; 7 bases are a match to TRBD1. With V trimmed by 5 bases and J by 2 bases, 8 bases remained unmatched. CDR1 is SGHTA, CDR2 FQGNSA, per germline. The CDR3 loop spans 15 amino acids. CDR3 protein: CASSKDYRGNTEAFF. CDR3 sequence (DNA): TGTGCCAGCAGCAAAGACTACAGGGGCAACACTGAAGCTTTCTTT.

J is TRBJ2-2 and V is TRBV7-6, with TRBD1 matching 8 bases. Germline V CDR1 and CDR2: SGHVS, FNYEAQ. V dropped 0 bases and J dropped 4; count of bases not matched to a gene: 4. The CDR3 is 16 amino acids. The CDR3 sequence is CASSLATGASTGELFF. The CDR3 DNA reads TGTGCCAGCAGCTTAGCGACAGGGGCTTCCACCGGGGAGCTGTTTTTT.

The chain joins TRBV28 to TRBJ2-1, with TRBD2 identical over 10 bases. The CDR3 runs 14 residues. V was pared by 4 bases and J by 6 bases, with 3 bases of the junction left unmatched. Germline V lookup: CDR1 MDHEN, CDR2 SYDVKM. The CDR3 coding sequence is TGTGCCAGCAGTTGGACTAGCGGAGTCAATGAGCAGTTCTTC. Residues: CASSWTSGVNEQFF.

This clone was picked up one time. This chain's CDR3 is CASSISSGGYNEQFF. The CDR3 region has the DNA TGTGCCAGTAGTATCTCTAGCGGGGGGTACAATGAGCAGTTCTTC. The rearrangement links TRBV19 to TRBJ2-1; 11 nucleotides line up with TRBD2. Per germline, CDR1 LNHDA and CDR2 SQIVND (reference sequence). V was pared by 3 bases and J by 4 bases, with 2 bases of the junction left unmatched. This CDR3 contains 15 residues.

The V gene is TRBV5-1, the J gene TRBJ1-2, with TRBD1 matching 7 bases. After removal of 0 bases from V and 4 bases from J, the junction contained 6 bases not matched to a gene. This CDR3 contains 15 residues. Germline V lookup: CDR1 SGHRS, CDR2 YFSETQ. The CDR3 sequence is CASSLDRTGVYGYTF. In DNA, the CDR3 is TGCGCCAGCAGCTTGGATAGGACAGGTGTCTATGGCTACACCTTC.

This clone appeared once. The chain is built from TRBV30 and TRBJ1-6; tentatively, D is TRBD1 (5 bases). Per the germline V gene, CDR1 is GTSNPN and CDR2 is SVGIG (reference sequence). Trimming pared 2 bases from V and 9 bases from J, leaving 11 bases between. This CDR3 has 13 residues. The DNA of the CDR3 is TGTGCCTGGAGTCCCGGGGGAACTTCACCCCTCCACTTT. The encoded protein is CAWSPGGTSPLHF.